Described below is a single T cell receptor (beta chain) sequence and its context. This clonotype was detected ten times or more. Its antigen remains undetermined. Base qualities are not at hand, and no much larger clone is one base apart. Amplification of TCR beta CDR3 regions was carried out from RNA transcripts. The first round of RT-PCR for the TCR CDR3 was performed with the HTBI primer set and the Qiagen OneStep RT-PCR kit. Libraries were constructed in a second round of multiplex PCR, after which size selection and purification were performed. The libraries were sequenced on an Illumina HiSeq2000 using paired-end 100 bp reads. As for the authors' bioinformatics: Raw data were processed with SOAPnuke, discarding reads with adapters, uncalled bases, mean Phred below 15, or no exact constant-primer or identifier match. High-quality paired reads were merged using COPE v1.2.5, and each unique nucleotide sequence was defined as a clonotype. MiTCR v1.1 was used to align the clonotypes against IMGT TRBV, TRBD and TRBJ reference segments. Only V-J combinations with frequency above 0.0001, covering 99% to 99.2% of repertoires, were analysed. The TCS score was defined as the ratio of F50 (clonal expansion) to E x V (chaos), calculated using BLOSUM62-based TCRdist between CDR3 peptides within each V-J. Welch's t-statistics and random forest reduced approximately 520 V-J features to roughly 13, which were used in a naive Bayes classifier (R e1071). TCRdb trimmed public reads at Q25 via fastp, called clones via MiXCR and kept in-frame beta chains. Rows are unified per CDR3 protein, each entry keeping the most common DNA and genes. Clone size and V and J calls follow TCRdb, not the original study. This sample holds around 500,000 distinct CDR3 sequences; under 15% were observed only once. The leading ten clones occupy under 20% of the sample.

V ends up 6 bases short and J 0 bases short, with an unmatched junction base count of 8. The CDR3 runs 16 residues from the cysteine to the phenylalanine. Left in the record is the CDR3 DNA by itself, 48 bases read in frame from the first base. Via the germline V gene, CDR1 is MNHEY and CDR2 SVGEGT. Stable Graves' hyperthyroidism was defined as the absence of progression to ophthalmopathy over 18 months of follow-up. The hyperthyroidism patients were between 18 and 65 years old and newly diagnosed, with a disease duration of less than 2 months. Exclusion was applied to patients with uncontrolled infections, other autoimmune diseases, pregnancy or lactation. Diagnoses relied on clinical symptoms, serum thyroxine and TRAb, thyroid ultrasound and orbital computed tomography. Ficoll-Paque density gradient centrifugation was used to isolate PBMCs from under 11 ml of fresh peripheral blood. Total RNA was extracted using Trizol reagent, and RNA quality was assessed on an Agilent 2100 Bioanalyzer.

This record belongs to a study of T cells in Graves' hyperthyroidism and ophthalmopathy (dated by TCRdb to about 2019). Study-level background: Peripheral blood was sampled at the time of initial diagnosis, prior to any treatment. In six Graves' hyperthyroidism patients, the study also compared T-cell repertoires from thyroid tissue with T-cell repertoires from blood. For training and testing, the 100 or so patients in the discovery cohort were randomly divided in a 7:3 ratio. Once sampling was done, hyperthyroidism patients were given methimazole at a starting dose of 30 mg daily, whereas ophthalmopathy patients were given high-dose intravenous methylprednisolone. TCR Vbeta CDR3 sequencing of approximately 140 peripheral blood samples (43 ophthalmopathy, over 70 hyperthyroidism and approximately 17 progressor patients) is reported in the paper. Whether ophthalmopathy could be predicted prospectively was tested in an independent validation cohort made up of roughly 19 hyperthyroidism patients plus 17 patients who later progressed to ophthalmopathy. To identify TCR V-J signatures that set the groups apart, the researchers used a discovery cohort of 90 to 100 patients, made up of under 45 with Graves' ophthalmopathy and about 59 with stable Graves' hyperthyroidism.

Paper-wide results and their limitations: Blood samples also contained most of the expanded thyroid clonotypes (frequency above 0.001), which suggests that blood repertoires may reflect thyroid immune responses. Sample size was not statistically predetermined, and blinding of investigators to group allocation was not performed. In validation, progression to ophthalmopathy was predicted by the model with roughly 69% sensitivity and under 85% specificity, a median of about 6.8 months before onset. A 13 V-J signature model separated ophthalmopathy from stable hyperthyroidism, with about 90% sensitivity and 81.08% specificity in cross-validation and 80%/75% in testing.

Sequencing used blood. The sequence links TRBV6-2 or TRBV6-3 to TRBJ2-1; the junction holds 7 bases that match TRBD2. This TCR was sampled from a woman between 18 and 29 years old with Graves' hyperthyroidism. DNA sequence: TGTGCCAGCAGGACTCGAGGGAGGGTCTCCTACAATGAGCAGTTCTTC. The translation is CASRTRGRVSYNEQFF.